This T cell receptor (beta chain) was sequenced during a study of blood T cell repertoires in COVID-19. Germline V gene lookup returns CDR1 MNHEY and CDR2 SMNVEV (reference sequence). The trim removed 5 bases at V and 7 bases at J, leaving 9 bases unmatched. The CDR3 loop spans 15 amino acids. This clone was seen a single time. Sequencing used immunoSEQ multiplex PCR; TCRdb keeps in-frame clones, though not all of them. The sample includes 120,000 to 150,000 clones, 80% to 90% seen only once; the top ten take roughly 2.6%. The sequence came from a human donor with acute or convalescent COVID-19. The donor label of this sample is uncertain. The chain combines TRBV27 with TRBJ2-7; 12 positions agree with TRBD1. The specimen sequenced was peripheral blood. The CDR3 coding sequence is TGTGCCAGCAGTGGAGCCGGGACAGGGGGCAGAGAGCAGTACTTC. Amino acids: CASSGAGTGGREQYF.